Below are 31 T cell receptor beta chains sequenced from a single sample in a study of blood T cell repertoires in COVID-19. TCRdb's table, derived via immunoSEQ multiplex PCR, lists solely in-frame clones and lacks some. Of about 200,000 clones listed, 88% are singletons. The sequenced material came from peripheral blood. These receptors all stem from a woman aged 40 to 50 who had recovered from COVID-19.

The gene calls are TRBV24-1 and TRBJ2-1, with 7 positions matching TRBD2. CDR3 length equals 13 residues. Looked up from germline, CDR1 is KGHDR and CDR2 is SFDVKD. With 11 bases clipped from V and 6 bases from J, the junction kept 9 bases outside the gene matches. The CDR3 region is CAIRGRAGNEQFF. CDR3 bases: TGTGCCATCAGAGGGAGGGCCGGCAATGAGCAGTTCTTC.

The rearrangement uses TRBV7-2 and TRBJ2-4; TRBD1 aligns across 9 bases. This CDR3 has 13 residues. Germline trimming cut 5 bases from V and 4 bases from J; bases unmatched to any gene: 0. Germline CDR1 SGHTA, CDR2 FQGNSA. CDR3 region: CASSGQGKNIQYF. The DNA of the CDR3 is TGTGCCAGCAGCGGACAGGGGAAAAACATTCAGTACTTC.

The chain employs TRBV6-1 and TRBJ2-2; 7 bases line up with TRBD1. Germline V gives CDR1 MNHNS, CDR2 SASEGT. V lost 2 bases to trimming and J lost 3 bases; unmatched junction nucleotides: 9. The CDR3 is 17 amino acids. CDR3 nucleotides: TGTGCCAGCAGTGAAAGTCGAGGGACAGCTTACACCGGGGAGCTGTTTTTT. It specifies CASSESRGTAYTGELFF.

The chain uses TRBV6-5 and TRBJ1-1; D is perhaps TRBD1 (5 bases). The germline CDR1 and CDR2 sequences are MNHEY and SVGAGI. Trimming took 5 bases from V and 1 from J, leaving 11 bases between them. The CDR3 contains 14 residues. The CDR3 sequence is CASSHGHKNTEAFF. As DNA, the CDR3 is TGTGCCAGCAGTCATGGACATAAGAACACTGAAGCTTTCTTT.

The CDR3 here is CASSPQGSNNQPQHF. In DNA, the CDR3 is TGTGCCAGCTCACCACAGGGGTCGAACAATCAGCCCCAGCATTTT. The V gene is TRBV18, the J gene TRBJ1-5; the D gene is possibly TRBD1 (5 bases). The CDR3 runs 15 residues. V was cut by 1 base and J by 3 bases, with 10 bases left in between. Germline V gene data show CDR1 as KGHSH and CDR2 as LQKENI.

The DNA of the CDR3 is TGTGCCAGCAGCCTTGGACTATATACAGATACGCAGTATTTT. Its translation is CASSLGLYTDTQYF. The chain recombines TRBV27 with TRBJ2-3, with a tentative D call TRBD2 (6 bases). CDR3 length equals 14 residues. Trimming shortened V by 6 bases and J by 3 bases, and 13 bases separated the two germline ends. Germline V CDR1 and CDR2: MNHEY, SMNVEV (reference sequence).

This rearrangement joins TRBV30 to TRBJ1-2, with D possibly being TRBD1 (5 bases). The CDR3 sequence is 14 residues long. The germline V gene encodes CDR1 GTSNPN and CDR2 SVGIG (reference sequence). The V gene lost 0 bases and the J gene lost 10 bases, with 18 bases spanning the gap. As DNA, the CDR3 is TGTGCCTGGAGTGTAGGGGAACATCTGAAAGTCTACACCTTC. It codes for CAWSVGEHLKVYTF.

The chain joins TRBV12-3 or TRBV12-4 to TRBJ2-7, with TRBD1 identical over 8 bases. The V and J ends lost 5 bases and 6 bases, in that order; junction bases with no gene match: 0. This CDR3 is built from 11 residues. DNA of the CDR3: TGTGCCAGCAGTGACAGGGGCGAGCAGTACTTC. Its protein is CASSDRGEQYF.

The gene calls are TRBV3-1 (or the pseudogene TRBV3-2) and TRBJ2-5; TRBD2 aligns across 8 bases. J gave up 4 bases and V 4 bases, and 11 bases lay outside the gene matches. Germline CDR1 and CDR2: LGHDT and YNNKEL (reference sequence). There are 16 residues in the CDR3. The CDR3 DNA follows: TGTGCCAGCAGCCCCCGCCCCGGGGGGGAGGGAGAGACCCAGTACTTC. Protein product: CASSPRPGGEGETQYF.

The DNA of the CDR3 is TGTGCCAGCAGCTTTGGCGGGAGTGTTTTGGAGACCCAGTACTTC. This encodes CASSFGGSVLETQYF. The chain employs TRBV5-4 and TRBJ2-5, with TRBD2 identical over 7 bases. Germline values: CDR1 SGHNT, CDR2 YYREEE (reference sequence). The CDR3 runs to 15 residues. V was pared by 2 bases and J by 5 bases, with 9 bases of the junction left unmatched.

V gene TRBV11-3 combines with J gene TRBJ2-5; 10 nucleotides line up with TRBD2. This CDR3 has 16 amino acids. Looked up from germline, CDR1 is SGHNT and CDR2 is YENEEA. The ends lost 5 bases at V and 2 bases at J; junction bases unmatched: 8. The CDR3, as DNA: TGTGCCAGCAGCCGGTCGATAGCGGGAGGACAAGAGACCCAGTACTTC. Its translation: CASSRSIAGGQETQYF. The whole variable domain, remainder taken from reference TRBV11-3 and TRBJ2-5, is EAGVVQSPRYKIIEKKQPVAFWCNPISGHNTLYWYLQNLGQGPELLIRYENEEAVDDSQLPKDRFSAERLKGVDSTLKIQPAELGDSAVYLCASSRSIAGGQETQYFGPGTRLLVL.

In DNA, the CDR3 is TGTGCCAGCAGCTTAGGACAGGAAGCTAACTATGGCTACACCTTC. This translates into CASSLGQEANYGYTF. The chain employs TRBV5-5 and TRBJ1-2; 7 bases match TRBD1. The CDR3 is 15 residues long. Trimming at V came to 2 bases and at J to 0 bases, leaving 4 bases not matched to a gene. CDR1 and CDR2 from the germline V gene are SGHKS and YYEKEE (reference sequence).

The V call is TRBV29-1, the J call TRBJ1-2; 7 bases match TRBD1. The germline CDR1 and CDR2 sequences are SQVTM and ANQGSEA. The CDR3 is 12 amino acids. V lost 6 bases, J lost 6 bases, and 7 bases stayed unmatched. Here the CDR3 reads CSVGGQADGYTF. In DNA form, the CDR3 reads TGCAGCGTGGGCGGACAGGCGGATGGCTACACCTTC.

The V gene is TRBV6-6, the J gene TRBJ1-1; possibly TRBD1 for D (5 bases). Trimming took off 6 bases at V and 4 bases at J, with 18 bases between the two ends. CDR3 length: 15 residues. The germline gives CDR1 MNHNY, CDR2 SVGAGI (reference sequence). This chain's CDR3 is CASREGLGASTEAFF. The CDR3, as DNA: TGTGCCAGCAGGGAGGGGTTGGGTGCGAGCACTGAAGCTTTCTTT.

The chain is built from TRBV7-8 and TRBJ2-7; TRBD2 aligns across 8 bases. This CDR3 spans 17 amino acids. V was clipped by 1 base and J by 4 bases; unmatched bases: 12. Germline-derived CDR1 and CDR2 are SGHVS and FQNEAQ. DNA for the CDR3: TGTGCCAGCAGCTTAGGGTCTCGAACGGGAGGGTGGTACGAGCAGTACTTC. Its protein product is CASSLGSRTGGWYEQYF.

This clone was counted once. V and J are TRBV7-9 and TRBJ1-5; D gene unclear. The CDR3 spans 14 residues. Germline assignment: CDR1 SEHNR and CDR2 FQNEAQ (reference sequence). The V and J ends lost 5 bases and 4 bases respectively, with 12 bases between them. The CDR3 bases are TGTGCCAGCAGCAGGACGGGGAATAATCAGCCCCAGCATTTT. Residues: CASSRTGNNQPQHF.

This clone was observed a handful of times. The gene calls are TRBV5-5 and TRBJ2-2, with TRBD2 identical over 7 bases. Germline V CDR1 and CDR2: SGHKS, YYEKEE (reference sequence). CDR3 length: 16 residues. The junction had 10 bases not matched to a gene; V was cut back by 6 bases and J by 2 bases. CDR3 sequence reads: CASTPWASGNTGELFF. CDR3 DNA sequence: TGTGCCAGCACCCCGTGGGCTAGCGGAAACACCGGGGAGCTGTTTTTT.

The genes are TRBV20-1 and TRBJ2-7; no definite D call. This CDR3 has 12 amino acids. From germline, CDR1 is DFQATT and CDR2 SNEGSKA (reference sequence). Trimming removed 3 bases at V and 4 bases at J, with 10 bases between. The CDR3 sequence: CSASVGAYEQYF. CDR3 bases: TGCAGTGCTAGTGTGGGCGCTTACGAGCAGTACTTC.

This chain links TRBV28 with TRBJ2-7; D is perhaps TRBD2 (6 bases). Trimming shortened V by 4 bases and J by 2 bases, and 12 bases separated the two germline ends. The V gene's germline CDR1 is MDHEN and CDR2 SYDVKM. CDR3 length equals 14 residues. The CDR3 DNA sequence: TGTGCCAGCAGTTCCCAACGGGGGACCTACGAGCAGTACTTC. Translated, it gives CASSSQRGTYEQYF.

The chain uses TRBV24-1 and TRBJ2-2; tentative D call: TRBD1 (6 bases). The V gene lost 5 bases and the J gene lost 6 bases, with 15 bases spanning the gap. The CDR3 sequence is 15 residues long. Germline values: CDR1 KGHDR, CDR2 SFDVKD. Here the CDR3 DNA reads TGTGCCACCAGTGCTCCGCAGGGGTTTCCCGGGGAGCTGTTTTTT. This codes for CATSAPQGFPGELFF.

The gene calls are TRBV29-1 and TRBJ2-7; 7 bases agree with TRBD1. The germline V gene encodes CDR1 SQVTM and CDR2 ANQGSEA. This CDR3 has 14 amino acids. Trimming took 6 bases from V and 4 from J; bases not matched to a gene: 12. The CDR3 region has the DNA TGCAGCGTGAAGACAGGGACCATCAGTTACGAGCAGTACTTC. Translating gives CSVKTGTISYEQYF.

The V and J genes are TRBV10-3 and TRBJ1-6; D gene uncertain. In germline, CDR1 is ENHRY, CDR2 SYGVKD. The V end lost 7 bases, the J end lost 7 bases, and 11 bases lay between the germline ends. The CDR3 length is 13 residues. This chain's CDR3 is CAITSTGNSPLHF. As DNA, the CDR3 is TGTGCCATCACTAGCACGGGGAATTCACCCCTCCACTTT.

The gene calls are TRBV7-9 and TRBJ2-7; 10 nucleotides match TRBD2. The CDR3 loop spans 14 amino acids. Germline CDR1 and CDR2: SEHNR and FQNEAQ (reference sequence). The J segment lost 5 bases and the V segment lost 4 bases, leaving 5 bases of the junction unmatched. CDR3 DNA sequence: TGTGCCAGCAGCTCTTCCGGGACTAGCGACGAGCAGTACTTC. This translates into CASSSSGTSDEQYF.

The chain recombines TRBV27 with TRBJ2-1; 7 bases agree with TRBD2. Germline trimming cut 2 bases from V and 5 bases from J; bases unmatched to any gene: 6. The CDR3 has 15 residues. Germline values: CDR1 MNHEY, CDR2 SMNVEV (reference sequence). The CDR3 sequence: CASSLVSRGDNEQFF. As DNA, the CDR3 is TGTGCCAGCAGTTTAGTCTCCCGGGGGGACAATGAGCAGTTCTTC.

This chain links TRBV10-3 with TRBJ2-5, with TRBD2 matching over 8 bases. Unmatched junction bases numbered 2, after V lost 5 bases and J lost 0 bases. Per germline, CDR1 ENHRY and CDR2 SYGVKD. CDR3 length: 14 residues. CDR3 sequence reads: CAISPGGDQETQYF. CDR3 bases: TGTGCCATCAGTCCGGGAGGGGACCAAGAGACCCAGTACTTC.

V gene TRBV7-2 combines with J gene TRBJ1-2; D might be TRBD1 (6 bases). This CDR3 has 15 amino acids. CDR1 is SGHTA, CDR2 FQGNSA, per germline. With 5 bases removed from V and 0 bases from J, the gap between germline ends came to 13 bases. CDR3 in amino acids: CASSPQGPANYGYTF. The CDR3 DNA reads as TGTGCCAGCAGCCCCCAGGGGCCGGCTAACTATGGCTACACCTTC.

The chain joins TRBV19 to TRBJ1-6; tentative D call: TRBD1 (6 bases). CDR3 length: 16 residues. The V end was cut by 8 bases, the J end by 5 bases, with 19 bases between. Germline lookup yields CDR1 LNHDA and CDR2 SQIVND (reference sequence). The CDR3 loop reads CASRATGDNNNSPLHF. The CDR3 coding sequence is TGTGCCAGTCGCGCGACCGGGGACAATAATAATTCACCCCTCCACTTT.

This clone has a single count. The chain has TRBV6-5 and TRBJ2-1, with 10 bases fitting TRBD2. The CDR3 totals 16 residues. Germline V gives CDR1 MNHEY, CDR2 SVGAGI. V lost 2 bases, J lost 4 bases, and 5 bases stayed unmatched. The CDR3 region is CASSYVGTSVYNEQFF. The CDR3 nucleotides are TGTGCCAGCAGTTACGTGGGGACTAGCGTGTACAATGAGCAGTTCTTC.

The chain recombines TRBV9 with TRBJ2-3; 9 nucleotides match TRBD2. The CDR3 consists of 18 residues. The germline V gene encodes CDR1 SGDLS and CDR2 YYNGEE. Trimming at V came to 3 bases and at J to 1 base, leaving 12 bases not matched to a gene. Here the CDR3 reads CASSERSLLAGRTDTQYF. In DNA, the CDR3 is TGTGCCAGCAGCGAGCGTAGCCTTCTAGCGGGGCGCACAGATACGCAGTATTTT.

This sequence joins TRBV5-1 and TRBJ2-7; a weak D match, TRBD2 (5 bases). The V and J ends lost 0 bases and 0 bases respectively, with 10 bases between them. This CDR3 contains 15 residues. The V gene's germline CDR1 is SGHRS and CDR2 YFSETQ. CDR3 DNA sequence: TGCGCCAGCAGCTTGGCCGCTGGGAGCTCCTACGAGCAGTACTTC. Translated, it gives CASSLAAGSSYEQYF. The full variable domain, completed using reference TRBV5-1 and TRBJ2-7, is KAGVTQTPRYLIKTRGQQVTLSCSPISGHRSVSWYQQTPGQGLQFLFEYFSETQRNKGNFPGRFSGRQFSNSRSEMNVSTLELGDSALYLCASSLAAGSSYEQYFGPGTRLTVT.

This chain joins TRBV24-1 and TRBJ2-1; weak D call: TRBD2 (5 bases). Germline lookup yields CDR1 KGHDR and CDR2 SFDVKD. V was trimmed by 0 bases and J by 0 bases, leaving 11 bases between them. The CDR3 length is 17 residues. CDR3 DNA: TGTGCCACCAGTGATTTGGGCGAGGAGGTCTCCTACAATGAGCAGTTCTTC. Protein product: CATSDLGEEVSYNEQFF.